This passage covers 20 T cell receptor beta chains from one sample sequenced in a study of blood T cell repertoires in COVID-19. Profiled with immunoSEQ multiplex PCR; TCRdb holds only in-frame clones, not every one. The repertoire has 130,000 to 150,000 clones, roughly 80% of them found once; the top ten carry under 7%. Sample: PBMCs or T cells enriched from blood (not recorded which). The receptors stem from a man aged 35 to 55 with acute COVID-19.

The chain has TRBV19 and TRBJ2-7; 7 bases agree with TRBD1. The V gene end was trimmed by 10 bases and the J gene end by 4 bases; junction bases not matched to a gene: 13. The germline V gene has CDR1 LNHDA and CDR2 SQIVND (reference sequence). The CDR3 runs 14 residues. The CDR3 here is CATTPRQGPYEQYF. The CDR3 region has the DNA TGTGCCACTACCCCAAGACAGGGCCCGTACGAGCAGTACTTC.

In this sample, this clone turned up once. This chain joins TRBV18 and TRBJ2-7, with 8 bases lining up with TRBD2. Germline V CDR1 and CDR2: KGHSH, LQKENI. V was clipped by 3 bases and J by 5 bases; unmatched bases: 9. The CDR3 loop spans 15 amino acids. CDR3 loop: CASSPSTSGIHEQYF. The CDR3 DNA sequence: TGTGCCAGCTCACCGAGCACTAGCGGTATCCACGAGCAGTACTTC.

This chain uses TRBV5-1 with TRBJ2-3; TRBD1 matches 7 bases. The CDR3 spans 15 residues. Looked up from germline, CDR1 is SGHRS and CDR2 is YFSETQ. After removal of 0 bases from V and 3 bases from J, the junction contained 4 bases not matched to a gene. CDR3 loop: CASSLAGGVTDTQYF. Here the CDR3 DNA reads TGCGCCAGCAGCTTGGCAGGGGGAGTAACAGATACGCAGTATTTT.

CDR3 in amino acids: CASRQIDRGSKNIQYF. The CDR3, as DNA: TGTGCCAGCAGGCAAATCGACAGGGGCTCCAAAAACATTCAGTACTTC. This rearrangement joins TRBV5-4 to TRBJ2-4, with 8 positions matching TRBD1. Germline trimming cut 5 bases from V and 2 bases from J; bases unmatched to any gene: 9. Looked up from germline, CDR1 is SGHNT and CDR2 is YYREEE (reference sequence). The CDR3 runs to 16 residues.

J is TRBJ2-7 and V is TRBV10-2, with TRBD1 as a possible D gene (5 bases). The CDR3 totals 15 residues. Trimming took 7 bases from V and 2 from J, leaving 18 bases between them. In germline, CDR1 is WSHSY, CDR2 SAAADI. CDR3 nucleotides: TGCGCCAGCACCGACCGGACAAATACCGCCTACGAGCAGTACTTC. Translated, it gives CASTDRTNTAYEQYF.

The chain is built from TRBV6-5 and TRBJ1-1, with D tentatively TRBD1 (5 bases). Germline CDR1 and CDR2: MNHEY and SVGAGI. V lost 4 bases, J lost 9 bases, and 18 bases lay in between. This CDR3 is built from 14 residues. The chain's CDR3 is CASSFRQTAEQAFF. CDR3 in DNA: TGTGCCAGCAGTTTTCGTCAGACAGCCGAGCAAGCTTTCTTT.

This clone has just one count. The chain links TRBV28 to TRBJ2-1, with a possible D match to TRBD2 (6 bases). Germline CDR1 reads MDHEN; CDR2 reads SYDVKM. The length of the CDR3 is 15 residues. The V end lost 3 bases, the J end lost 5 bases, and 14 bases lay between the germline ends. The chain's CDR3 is CASSFLASENNEQFF. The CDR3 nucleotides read TGTGCCAGCAGTTTTTTGGCTAGCGAAAACAATGAGCAGTTCTTC.

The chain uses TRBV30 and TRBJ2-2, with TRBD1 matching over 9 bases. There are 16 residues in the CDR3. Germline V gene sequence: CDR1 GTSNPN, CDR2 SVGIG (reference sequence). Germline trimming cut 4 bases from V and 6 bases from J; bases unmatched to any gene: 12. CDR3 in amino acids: CAWTDENRGLAGELFF. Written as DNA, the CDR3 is TGTGCCTGGACGGACGAGAACAGGGGGCTAGCCGGGGAGCTGTTTTTT.

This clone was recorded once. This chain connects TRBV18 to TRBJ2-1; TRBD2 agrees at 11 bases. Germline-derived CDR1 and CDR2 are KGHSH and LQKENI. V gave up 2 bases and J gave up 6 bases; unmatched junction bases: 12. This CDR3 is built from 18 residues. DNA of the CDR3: TGTGCCAGCTCACCAACTAGCGGGAGTTTGGGTGGAGGCAATGAGCAGTTCTTC. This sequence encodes CASSPTSGSLGGGNEQFF. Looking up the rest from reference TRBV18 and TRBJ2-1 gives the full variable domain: NAGVMQNPRHLVRRRGQEARLRCSPMKGHSHVYWYRQLPEEGLKFMVYLQKENIIDESGMPKERFSAEFPKEGPSILRIQQVVRGDSAAYFCASSPTSGSLGGGNEQFFGPGTRLTVL.

CDR3 protein: CASSGGQGDYGYTF. The CDR3 region has the DNA TGTGCCAGCAGTGGAGGACAGGGGGACTATGGCTACACCTTC. The gene calls are TRBV3-1 (or the pseudogene TRBV3-2) and TRBJ1-2; 10 bases are a match to TRBD1. J gave up 3 bases and V 6 bases, and 4 bases lay outside the gene matches. Germline-derived CDR1 and CDR2 are LGHDT and YNNKEL (reference sequence). The CDR3 runs to 14 residues.

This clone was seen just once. CDR3 sequence reads: CASSFLEGYTF. The DNA for the CDR3 is TGTGCCAGCAGTTTTCTCGAGGGCTACACCTTC. V and J are TRBV28 and TRBJ1-2; D is ambiguous. From germline, CDR1 is MDHEN and CDR2 SYDVKM. Trimming took off 3 bases at V and 8 bases at J, with 7 bases between the two ends. The length of the CDR3 is 11 residues.

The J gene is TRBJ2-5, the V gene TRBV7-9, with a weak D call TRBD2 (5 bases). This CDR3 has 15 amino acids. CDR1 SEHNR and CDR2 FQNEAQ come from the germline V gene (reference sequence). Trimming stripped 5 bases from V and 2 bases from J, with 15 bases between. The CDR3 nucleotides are TGTGCCAGCAGCACCCACCGGACGGGACAAGAGACCCAGTACTTC. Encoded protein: CASSTHRTGQETQYF.

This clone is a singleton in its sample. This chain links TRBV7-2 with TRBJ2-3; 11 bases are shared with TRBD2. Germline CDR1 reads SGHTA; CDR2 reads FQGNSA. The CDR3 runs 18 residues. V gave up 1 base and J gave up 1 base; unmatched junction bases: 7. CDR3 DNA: TGTGCCAGCAGCTTAGGTCTAGCGGGGGGTTCTGGCACAGATACGCAGTATTTT. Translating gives CASSLGLAGGSGTDTQYF.

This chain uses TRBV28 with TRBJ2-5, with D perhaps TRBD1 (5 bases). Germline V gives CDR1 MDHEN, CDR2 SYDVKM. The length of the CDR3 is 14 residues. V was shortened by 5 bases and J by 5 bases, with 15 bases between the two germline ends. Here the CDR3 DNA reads TGTGCCAGCAGTCCGCTGGGGCAGTTGGAGACCCAGTACTTC. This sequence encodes CASSPLGQLETQYF.

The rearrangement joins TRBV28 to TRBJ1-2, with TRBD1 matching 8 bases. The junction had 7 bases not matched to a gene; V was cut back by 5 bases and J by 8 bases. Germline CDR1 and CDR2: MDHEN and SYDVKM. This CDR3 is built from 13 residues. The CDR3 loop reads CASSLGQGGGYTF. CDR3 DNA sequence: TGTGCCAGCAGTCTCGGACAGGGAGGAGGCTACACCTTC.

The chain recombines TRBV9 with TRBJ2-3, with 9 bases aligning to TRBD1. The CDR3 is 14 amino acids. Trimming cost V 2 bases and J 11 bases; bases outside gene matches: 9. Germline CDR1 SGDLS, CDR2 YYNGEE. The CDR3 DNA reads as TGTGCCAGCAGCGTGGGGACAGGGTTAAGGGAGCAGTATTTT. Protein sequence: CASSVGTGLREQYF.

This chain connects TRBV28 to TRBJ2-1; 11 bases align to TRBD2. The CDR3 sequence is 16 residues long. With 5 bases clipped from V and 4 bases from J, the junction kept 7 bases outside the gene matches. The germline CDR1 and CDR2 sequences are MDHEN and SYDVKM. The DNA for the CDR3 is TGTGCCAGCAGTACCCCGACTAGCGGGATTTACAATGAGCAGTTCTTC. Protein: CASSTPTSGIYNEQFF.

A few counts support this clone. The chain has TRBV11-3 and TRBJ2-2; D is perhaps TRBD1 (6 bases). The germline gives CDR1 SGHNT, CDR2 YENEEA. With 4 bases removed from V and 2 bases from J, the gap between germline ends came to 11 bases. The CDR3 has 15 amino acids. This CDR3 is CASSSDRINTGELFF. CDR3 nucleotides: TGTGCCAGCAGCTCCGACAGGATTAACACCGGGGAGCTGTTTTTT.

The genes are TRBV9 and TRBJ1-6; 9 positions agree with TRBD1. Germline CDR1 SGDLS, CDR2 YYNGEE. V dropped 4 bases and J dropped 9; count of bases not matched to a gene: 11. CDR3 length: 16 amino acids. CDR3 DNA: TGTGCCAGCAGCACCCGGGACAGGGTTTATGGTTCACCCCTCCACTTT. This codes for CASSTRDRVYGSPLHF.

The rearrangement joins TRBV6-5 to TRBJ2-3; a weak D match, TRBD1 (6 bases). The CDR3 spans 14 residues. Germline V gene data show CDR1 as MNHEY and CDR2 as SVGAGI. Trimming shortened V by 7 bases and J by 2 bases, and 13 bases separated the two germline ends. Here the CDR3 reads CASTGQYFTDTQYF. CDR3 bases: TGTGCCAGCACTGGACAGTATTTCACAGATACGCAGTATTTT.